What follows describes a single T cell receptor beta chain. Its target is unknown. The sample belongs to a study of T cells in narcolepsy. Study findings and constraints: Blood of same and different patients, but not healthy controls, reportedly held recurring autoreactive clonotypes.

Profiled with immunoSEQ multiplex PCR; TCRdb holds only in-frame clones, not every one. The sample has about 32,000 clones, 65% to 85% seen once. With V trimmed by 1 base and J by 0 bases, 2 bases remained unmatched. Germline-derived CDR1 and CDR2 are SGHNT and YENEEA. The CDR3 covers 16 residues. The clonotype originates from a human donor in good health. Sequenced: memory (CD45RA-) CD4+ T cells from blood. The rearrangement links TRBV11-3 to TRBJ2-2, with 7 bases lining up with TRBD1. The CDR3 protein is CASSLGDRANTGELFF. CDR3 DNA sequence: TGTGCCAGCAGCTTAGGCGACAGGGCGAACACCGGGGAGCTGTTTTTT.